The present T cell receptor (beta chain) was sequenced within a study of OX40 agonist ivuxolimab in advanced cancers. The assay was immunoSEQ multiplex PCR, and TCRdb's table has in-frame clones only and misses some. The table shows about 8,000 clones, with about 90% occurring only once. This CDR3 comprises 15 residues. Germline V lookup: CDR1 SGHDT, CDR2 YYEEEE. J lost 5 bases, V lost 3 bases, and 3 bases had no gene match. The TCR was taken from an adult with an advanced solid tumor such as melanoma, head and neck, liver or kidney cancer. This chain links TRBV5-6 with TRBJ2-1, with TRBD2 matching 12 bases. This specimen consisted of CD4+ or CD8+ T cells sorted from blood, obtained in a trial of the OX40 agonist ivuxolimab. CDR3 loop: CASSYGLAGNNEQFF. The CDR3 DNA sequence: TGTGCCAGCAGCTATGGACTAGCGGGAAACAATGAGCAGTTCTTC.